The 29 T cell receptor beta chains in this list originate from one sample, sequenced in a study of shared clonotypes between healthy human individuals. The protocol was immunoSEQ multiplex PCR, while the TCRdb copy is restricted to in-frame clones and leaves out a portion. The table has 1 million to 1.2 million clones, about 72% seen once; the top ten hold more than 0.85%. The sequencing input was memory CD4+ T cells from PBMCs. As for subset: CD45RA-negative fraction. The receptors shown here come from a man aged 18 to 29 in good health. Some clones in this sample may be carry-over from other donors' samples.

CDR3 sequence (DNA): TGTGCCAGCTCACCAAGTAGCGGGAGCCGGGAAGATACGCAGTATTTT. As protein: CASSPSSGSREDTQYF. The J gene is TRBJ2-3, the V gene TRBV18; 9 nucleotides line up with TRBD2. The V and J ends lost 2 bases and 5 bases, in that order; junction bases with no gene match: 8. CDR3 length: 16 residues. Germline assignment: CDR1 KGHSH and CDR2 LQKENI. Full variable domain (outside the CDR3, taken from reference TRBV18 and TRBJ2-3): NAGVMQNPRHLVRRRGQEARLRCSPMKGHSHVYWYRQLPEEGLKFMVYLQKENIIDESGMPKERFSAEFPKEGPSILRIQQVVRGDSAAYFCASSPSSGSREDTQYFGPGTRLTVL.

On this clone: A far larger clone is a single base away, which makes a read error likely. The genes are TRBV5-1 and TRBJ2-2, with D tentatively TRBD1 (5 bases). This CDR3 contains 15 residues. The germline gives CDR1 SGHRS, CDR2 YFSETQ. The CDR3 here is CASGLMSRDTGELFF. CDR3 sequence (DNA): TGCGCCAGCGGCTTGATGTCCAGGGACACCGGGGAGCTGTTTTTT.

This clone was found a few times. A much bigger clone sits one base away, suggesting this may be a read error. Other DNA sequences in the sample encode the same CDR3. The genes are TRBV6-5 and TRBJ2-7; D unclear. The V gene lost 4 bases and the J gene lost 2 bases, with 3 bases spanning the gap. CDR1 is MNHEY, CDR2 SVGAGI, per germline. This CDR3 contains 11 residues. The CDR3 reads CASSSTYEQYF. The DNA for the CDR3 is TGTGCCAGCAGTTCCACCTACGAGCAGTACTTC.

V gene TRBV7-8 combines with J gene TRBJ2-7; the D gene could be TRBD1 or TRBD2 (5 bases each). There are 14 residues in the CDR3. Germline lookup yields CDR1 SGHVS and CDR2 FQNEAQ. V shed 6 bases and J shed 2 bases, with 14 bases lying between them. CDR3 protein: CASSRGDGPYEQYF. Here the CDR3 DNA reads TGTGCCAGCAGTCGTGGGGACGGACCCTACGAGCAGTACTTC.

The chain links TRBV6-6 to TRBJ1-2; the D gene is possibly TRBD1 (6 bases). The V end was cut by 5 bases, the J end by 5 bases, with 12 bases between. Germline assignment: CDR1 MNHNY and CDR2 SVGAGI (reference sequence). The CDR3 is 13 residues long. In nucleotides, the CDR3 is TGTGCCAGCAGTCCCGGGACACGTTATGGCTACACCTTC. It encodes CASSPGTRYGYTF.

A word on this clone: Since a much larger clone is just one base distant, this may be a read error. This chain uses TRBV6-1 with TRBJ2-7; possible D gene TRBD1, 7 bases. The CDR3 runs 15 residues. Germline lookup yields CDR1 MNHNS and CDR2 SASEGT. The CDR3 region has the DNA TGTACCAGCAGTGAAGAGGAGGGGGCGCATGTCGAGCAGTACTTC. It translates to CTSSEEEGAHVEQYF.

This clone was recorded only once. This CDR3 reads CASSEAWGYSNQPQHF. As DNA, the CDR3 is TGTGCCAGCAGTGAAGCCTGGGGTTATAGCAATCAGCCCCAGCATTTT. The gene calls are TRBV6-1 and TRBJ1-5; D not resolved. Per the germline V gene, CDR1 is MNHNS and CDR2 is SASEGT. Trimming pared 0 bases from V and 0 bases from J, leaving 9 bases between. The CDR3 consists of 16 residues.

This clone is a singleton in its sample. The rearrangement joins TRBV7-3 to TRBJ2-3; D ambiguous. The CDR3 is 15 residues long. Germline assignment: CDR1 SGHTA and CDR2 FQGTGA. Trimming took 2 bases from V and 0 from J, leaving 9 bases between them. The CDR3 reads CASSLEATSTDTQYF. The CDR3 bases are TGTGCCAGCAGCTTAGAGGCGACTAGCACAGATACGCAGTATTTT.

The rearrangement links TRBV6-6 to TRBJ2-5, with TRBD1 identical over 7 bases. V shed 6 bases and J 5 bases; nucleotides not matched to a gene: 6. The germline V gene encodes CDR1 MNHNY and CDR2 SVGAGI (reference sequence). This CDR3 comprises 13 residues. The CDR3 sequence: CASRKQGFETQYF. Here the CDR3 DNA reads TGTGCCAGCAGAAAACAGGGGTTTGAGACCCAGTACTTC.

The CDR3 bases are TGCGCCAGCAGCTCACAAAGCTCTGGAAACACCATATATTTT. As protein: CASSSQSSGNTIYF. The V gene is TRBV5-1, the J gene TRBJ1-3, with no clear D. CDR1 and CDR2 (germline): SGHRS, YFSETQ. Trimming removed 3 bases from V and 0 bases from J, with 7 bases in between. This CDR3 is 14 amino acids long.

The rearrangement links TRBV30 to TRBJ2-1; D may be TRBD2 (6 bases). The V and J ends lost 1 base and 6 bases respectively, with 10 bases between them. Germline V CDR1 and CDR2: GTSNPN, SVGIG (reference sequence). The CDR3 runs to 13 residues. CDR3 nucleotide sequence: TGTGCCTGGAGTGGGGACTCGTCCAATGAGCAGTTCTTC. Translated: CAWSGDSSNEQFF.

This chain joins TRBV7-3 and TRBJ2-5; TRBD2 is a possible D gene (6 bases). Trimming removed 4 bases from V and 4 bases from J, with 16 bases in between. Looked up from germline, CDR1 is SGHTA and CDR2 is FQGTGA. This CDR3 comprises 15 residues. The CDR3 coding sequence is TGTGCCAGCAGCTCCAGACCCGGGAGTACAGAGACCCAGTACTTC. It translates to CASSSRPGSTETQYF.

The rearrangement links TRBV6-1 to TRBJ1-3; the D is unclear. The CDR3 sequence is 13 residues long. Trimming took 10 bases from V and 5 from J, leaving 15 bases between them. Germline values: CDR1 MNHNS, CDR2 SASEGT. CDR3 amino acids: CATFQPGRNTIYF. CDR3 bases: TGTGCCACCTTTCAGCCCGGACGAAACACCATATATTTT.

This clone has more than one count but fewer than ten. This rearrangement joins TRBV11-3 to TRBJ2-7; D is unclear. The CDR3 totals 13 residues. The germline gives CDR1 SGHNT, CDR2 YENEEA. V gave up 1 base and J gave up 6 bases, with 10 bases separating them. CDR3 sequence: CASSLGSGGEQYF. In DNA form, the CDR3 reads TGTGCCAGCAGCTTAGGTAGTGGCGGCGAGCAGTACTTC.

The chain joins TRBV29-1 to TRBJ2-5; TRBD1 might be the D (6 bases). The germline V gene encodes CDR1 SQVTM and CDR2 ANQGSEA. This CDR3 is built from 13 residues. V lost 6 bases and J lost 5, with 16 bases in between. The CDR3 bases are TGCAGCGTCCAGGACAGACCCTGGGAGACCCAGTACTTC. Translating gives CSVQDRPWETQYF.

CDR3 amino acids: CAVAGSSEEQFF. CDR3 nucleotides: TGTGCTGTAGCGGGGAGTTCGGAGGAGCAGTTCTTC. This chain links TRBV19 with TRBJ2-1; 8 bases agree with TRBD2. The CDR3 loop spans 12 amino acids. CDR1 is LNHDA, CDR2 SQIVND, per germline (reference sequence).

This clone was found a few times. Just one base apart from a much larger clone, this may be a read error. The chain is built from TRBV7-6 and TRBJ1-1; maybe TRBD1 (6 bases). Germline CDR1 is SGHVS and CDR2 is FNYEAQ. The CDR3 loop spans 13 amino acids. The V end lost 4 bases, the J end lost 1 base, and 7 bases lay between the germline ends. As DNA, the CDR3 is TGTGCCAGCAGCTCACAGGGGAACACTGAAGCTTTCTTT. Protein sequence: CASSSQGNTEAFF.

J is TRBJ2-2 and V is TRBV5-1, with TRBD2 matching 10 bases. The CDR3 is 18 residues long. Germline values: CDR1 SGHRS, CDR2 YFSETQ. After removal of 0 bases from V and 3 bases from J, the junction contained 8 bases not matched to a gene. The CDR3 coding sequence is TGCGCCAGCAGCTTGGAAGGGCTAGCGGGAGCGTACACCGGGGAGCTGTTTTTT. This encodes CASSLEGLAGAYTGELFF.

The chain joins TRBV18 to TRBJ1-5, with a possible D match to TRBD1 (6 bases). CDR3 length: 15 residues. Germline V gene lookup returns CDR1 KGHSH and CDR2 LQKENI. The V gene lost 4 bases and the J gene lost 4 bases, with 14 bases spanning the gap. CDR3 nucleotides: TGTGCCAGCTCACGGAGCACAGGGCAAAATCAGCCCCAGCATTTT. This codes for CASSRSTGQNQPQHF.

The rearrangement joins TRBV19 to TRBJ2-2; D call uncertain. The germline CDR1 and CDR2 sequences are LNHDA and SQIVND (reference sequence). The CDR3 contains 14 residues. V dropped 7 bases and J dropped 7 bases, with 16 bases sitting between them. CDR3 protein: CASTPQPGLGELFF. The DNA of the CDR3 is TGTGCCAGTACCCCCCAACCCGGTCTCGGGGAGCTGTTTTTT. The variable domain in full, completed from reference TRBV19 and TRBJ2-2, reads DGGITQSPKYLFRKEGQNVTLSCEQNLNHDAMYWYRQDPGQGLRLIYYSQIVNDFQKGDIAEGYSVSREKKESFPLTVTSAQKNPTAFYLCASTPQPGLGELFFGEGSRLTVL.

As DNA, the CDR3 is TGTGCCAGCAGCCAAGATCCTAGCGGAGGCAATGAGCAGTTCTTC. Protein: CASSQDPSGGNEQFF. V usage is TRBV4-2 and J usage is TRBJ2-1; 7 nucleotides line up with TRBD2. Germline CDR1 and CDR2: LGHNA and YNFKEQ. V lost 0 bases, J lost 6 bases, and 5 bases stayed unmatched. CDR3 length: 15 residues.

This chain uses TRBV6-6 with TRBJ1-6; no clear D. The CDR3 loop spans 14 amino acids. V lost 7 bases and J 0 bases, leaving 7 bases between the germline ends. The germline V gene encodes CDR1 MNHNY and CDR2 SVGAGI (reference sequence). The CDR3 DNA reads TGTGCCAGCACTAAGAACTCCTATAATTCACCCCTCCACTTT. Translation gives CASTKNSYNSPLHF.

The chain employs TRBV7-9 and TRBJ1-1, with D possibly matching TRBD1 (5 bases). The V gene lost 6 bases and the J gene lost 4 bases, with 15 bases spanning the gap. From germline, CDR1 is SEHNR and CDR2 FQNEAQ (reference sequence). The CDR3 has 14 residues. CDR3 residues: CASSTQGSLTEAFF. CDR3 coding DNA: TGTGCCAGCAGTACCCAGGGTAGTCTCACTGAAGCTTTCTTT.

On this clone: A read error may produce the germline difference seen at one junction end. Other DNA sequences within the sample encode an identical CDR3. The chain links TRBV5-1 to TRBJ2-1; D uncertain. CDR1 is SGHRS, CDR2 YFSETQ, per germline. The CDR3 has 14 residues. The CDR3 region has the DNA TGCGCCAGCAGTTTGGGATCCGACTACAATGAGCAGTTCTTC. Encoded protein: CASSLGSDYNEQFF.

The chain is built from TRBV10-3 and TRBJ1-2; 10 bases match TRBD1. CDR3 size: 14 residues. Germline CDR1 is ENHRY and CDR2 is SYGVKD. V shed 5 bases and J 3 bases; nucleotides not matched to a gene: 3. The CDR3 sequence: CAISPGTGDYGYTF. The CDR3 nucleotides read TGTGCCATCAGTCCCGGGACAGGGGACTATGGCTACACCTTC.

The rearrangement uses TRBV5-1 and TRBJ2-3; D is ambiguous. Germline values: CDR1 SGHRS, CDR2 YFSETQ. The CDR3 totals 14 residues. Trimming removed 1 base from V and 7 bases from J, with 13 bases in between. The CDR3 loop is CASSLFGSKNTQYF. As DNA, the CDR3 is TGCGCCAGCAGCTTGTTTGGCTCAAAGAATACGCAGTATTTT.

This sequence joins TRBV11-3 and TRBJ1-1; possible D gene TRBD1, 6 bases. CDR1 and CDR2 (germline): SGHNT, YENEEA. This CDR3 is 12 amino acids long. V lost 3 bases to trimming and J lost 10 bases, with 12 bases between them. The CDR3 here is CASSLLGGVAFF. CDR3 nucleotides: TGTGCCAGCAGCTTGTTAGGGGGTGTAGCTTTCTTT.

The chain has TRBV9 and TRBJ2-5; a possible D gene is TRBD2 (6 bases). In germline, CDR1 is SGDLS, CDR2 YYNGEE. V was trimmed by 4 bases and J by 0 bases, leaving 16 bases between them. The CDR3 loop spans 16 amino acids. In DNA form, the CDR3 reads TGTGCCAGCAGCCGAACCTATCTAGCGTACCAAGAGACCCAGTACTTC. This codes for CASSRTYLAYQETQYF.

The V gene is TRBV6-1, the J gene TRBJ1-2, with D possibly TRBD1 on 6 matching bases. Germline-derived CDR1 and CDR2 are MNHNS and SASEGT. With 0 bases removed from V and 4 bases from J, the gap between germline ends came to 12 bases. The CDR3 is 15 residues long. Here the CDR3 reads CASSEATGAGYGYTF. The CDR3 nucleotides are TGTGCCAGCAGTGAAGCGACGGGGGCTGGCTATGGCTACACCTTC.